These 14 T cell receptor beta chains came from one sample sequenced in a study of cytomegalovirus exposure and HLA in healthy donors. Primers for the PCR totalled 60 Vbeta and 13 Jbeta. Libraries were prepared by immunoSEQ multiplex PCR; TCRdb keeps only in-frame clonotypes and omits some of them. This repertoire includes 100,000 or so clones. Sequences were obtained from PBMCs. The receptors were sampled from a woman in her twenties or thirties in good health and CMV-seronegative.

The chain couples TRBV5-1 to TRBJ2-5; 7 bases are shared with TRBD1. Trimming at V came to 4 bases and at J to 5 bases, leaving 5 bases not matched to a gene. This CDR3 has 13 residues. Germline V gives CDR1 SGHRS, CDR2 YFSETQ. The CDR3 loop reads CASSPNRGETQYF. The CDR3 DNA is TGCGCCAGCAGCCCGAACAGGGGTGAGACCCAGTACTTC.

V gene TRBV27 combines with J gene TRBJ2-3, with 14 bases fitting TRBD2. CDR3 length equals 16 residues. CDR1 and CDR2 from the germline V gene are MNHEY and SMNVEV (reference sequence). The J segment lost 7 bases and the V segment lost 5 bases, leaving 8 bases of the junction unmatched. CDR3 nucleotide sequence: TGTGCCAGCAGTCGGACCGGGACTAGCGGGAGTCATACGCAGTATTTT. This sequence encodes CASSRTGTSGSHTQYF.

This rearrangement joins TRBV7-2 to TRBJ1-3; D gene ambiguous. The CDR3 is 18 amino acids. Trimming stripped 1 base from V and 0 bases from J, with 16 bases between. The germline gives CDR1 SGHTA, CDR2 FQGNSA. The CDR3 spells CASSLGLGRMSSGNTIYF. Here the CDR3 DNA reads TGTGCCAGCAGCTTAGGATTGGGCCGAATGAGCTCTGGAAACACCATATATTTT.

This chain links TRBV28 with TRBJ2-7, with D perhaps matching TRBD1 (5 bases). Trimming removed 3 bases from V and 1 base from J, with 10 bases in between. Germline V gene sequence: CDR1 MDHEN, CDR2 SYDVKM. There are 14 residues in the CDR3. The CDR3 DNA is TGTGCCAGCAGTTTTGGGGCCGCATCCTACGAGCAGTACTTC. It codes for CASSFGAASYEQYF.

The chain joins TRBV29-1 to TRBJ2-7; TRBD1 agrees at 7 bases. Germline V gives CDR1 SQVTM, CDR2 ANQGSEA. The CDR3 totals 14 residues. V gave up 7 bases and J gave up 2 bases; unmatched junction bases: 11. The CDR3 protein is CSAYTVDRTYEQYF. The DNA of the CDR3 is TGCAGCGCATATACGGTGGACAGGACCTACGAGCAGTACTTC.

In DNA form, the CDR3 reads TGCGCCAGCAGCCACACACAGGGAGATAATGAAAAACTGTTTTTT. Its protein is CASSHTQGDNEKLFF. This chain joins TRBV4-1 and TRBJ1-4, with D perhaps TRBD1 (6 bases). Germline V gives CDR1 MGHRA, CDR2 YSYEKL. Trimming shortened V by 3 bases and J by 4 bases, and 12 bases separated the two germline ends. This CDR3 has 15 residues.

V is TRBV5-4 and J is TRBJ2-7, with D possibly TRBD2 on 5 matching bases. The length of the CDR3 is 13 residues. V lost 4 bases to trimming and J lost 4 bases, with 12 bases between them. CDR1 and CDR2 from the germline V gene are SGHNT and YYREEE (reference sequence). The DNA of the CDR3 is TGTGCCAGCAGCCCCGGGGAGAGTTACGAGCAGTACTTC. It specifies CASSPGESYEQYF.

The rearrangement joins TRBV7-9 to TRBJ2-7, with D possibly matching TRBD1 (7 bases). V shed 5 bases and J shed 1 base, with 18 bases lying between them. The CDR3 is 16 amino acids. Per germline, CDR1 SEHNR and CDR2 FQNEAQ (reference sequence). CDR3 sequence: CASSPGGSVFSYEQYF. The DNA of the CDR3 is TGTGCCAGCAGCCCAGGGGGGTCCGTTTTTTCCTACGAGCAGTACTTC.

V is TRBV28 and J is TRBJ1-6; 8 nucleotides line up with TRBD1. The junction had 3 bases not matched to a gene; V was cut back by 6 bases and J by 5 bases. Per germline, CDR1 MDHEN and CDR2 SYDVKM. CDR3 length equals 14 residues. The CDR3 coding sequence is TGTGCCAGCAGACCGGACAGGGATAATTCACCCCTCCACTTT. Translating gives CASRPDRDNSPLHF.

The rearrangement links TRBV30 to TRBJ2-2; 10 bases are shared with TRBD2. The V gene end was trimmed by 3 bases and the J gene end by 5 bases; junction bases not matched to a gene: 9. This CDR3 region has 16 residues. The germline gives CDR1 GTSNPN, CDR2 SVGIG (reference sequence). The CDR3 region has the DNA TGTGCCTGGAGATTAGCGGGGGGAGGTTCAACCGGGGAGCTGTTTTTT. Protein product: CAWRLAGGGSTGELFF.

J is TRBJ2-1 and V is TRBV4-1; maybe TRBD2 (6 bases). CDR3 length: 15 amino acids. Trimming took off 0 bases at V and 2 bases at J, with 8 bases between the two ends. Germline assignment: CDR1 MGHRA and CDR2 YSYEKL. CDR3 sequence: CASSQEGRTYNEQFF. The CDR3 coding sequence is TGCGCCAGCAGCCAAGAAGGGAGGACCTACAATGAGCAGTTCTTC.

Measured by frequency, this clone is medium-sized. The chain links TRBV29-1 to TRBJ1-2, with 7 bases that match TRBD1. V was clipped by 3 bases and J by 8 bases; unmatched bases: 0. This CDR3 has 10 residues. The V gene's germline CDR1 is SQVTM and CDR2 ANQGSEA. The CDR3 region has the DNA TGCAGCGTTGAGGACAGGGGCTACACCTTC. Its translation is CSVEDRGYTF.

The chain links TRBV6-1 to TRBJ2-5; weak D call: TRBD2 (7 bases). V was clipped by 11 bases and J by 0 bases, with 16 bases between them. CDR1 MNHNS and CDR2 SASEGT come from the germline V gene. The CDR3 consists of 14 residues. This CDR3 is CAGGGGGDQETQYF. CDR3 sequence (DNA): TGTGCCGGGGGGGGCGGGGGAGACCAAGAGACCCAGTACTTC.

The chain links TRBV28 to TRBJ2-5; 11 bases are a match to TRBD2. The end of the DNA is better explained by TRBJ2-7, so the J call may be wrong. The CDR3 sequence is 15 residues long. The germline V gene encodes CDR1 MDHEN and CDR2 SYDVKM. CDR3 DNA sequence: TGTGCCAGCAGTTTCCCGACTAGCGGGAAGAACGAGCAGTACTTC. Encoded protein: CASSFPTSGKNEQYF.